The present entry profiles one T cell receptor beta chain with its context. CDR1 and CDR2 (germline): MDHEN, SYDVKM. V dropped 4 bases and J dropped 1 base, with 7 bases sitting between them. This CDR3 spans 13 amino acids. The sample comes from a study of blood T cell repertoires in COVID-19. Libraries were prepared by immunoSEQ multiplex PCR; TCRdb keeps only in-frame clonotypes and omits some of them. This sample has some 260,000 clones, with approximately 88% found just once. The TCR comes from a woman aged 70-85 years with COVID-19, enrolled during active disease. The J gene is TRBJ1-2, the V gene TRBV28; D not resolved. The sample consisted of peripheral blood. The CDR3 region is CASSSGNNYGYTF. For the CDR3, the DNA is TGTGCCAGCAGTTCCGGGAATAACTATGGCTACACCTTC.